The present T cell receptor beta chain was sequenced within a study of shared clonotypes between healthy human individuals. Study-level information: Each donor had three CD4 naive, three CD4 memory, two CD8 naive and one CD8 memory plate.

CDR1 and CDR2 (germline): SGHRS, YFSETQ. The J segment lost 7 bases and the V segment lost 5 bases, leaving 6 bases of the junction unmatched. The CDR3 is made up of 13 amino acids. On this clone: This sample includes further DNA sequences coding for the same CDR3.

Using roughly 200 ng DNA, roughly 33,000 T cell genomes, the sorted-subset replicate PCRs were run. Authors' processing steps: Junction-only immunoSEQ sequences carried no quality scores, so filtering differed. Here immunoSEQ multiplex PCR was the method, and the copy in TCRdb shows in-frame clones only, minus some. V, J and clone size were drawn from that table, and D and trimming were deduced from the DNA. The profile shows about 2 million clones, 90% to 95% of them singletons. V gene TRBV5-1 combines with J gene TRBJ1-5; TRBD1 agrees at 7 bases. The specimen sequenced was naive CD4+ T cells sorted from blood. The subset was: CD45RA+ positively selected. This TCR derives from a man between 18 and 29 years old in good health. CDR3 in DNA: TGCGCCAGCAGTCTCACAGGGGACCAGCCCCAGCATTTT. This sequence encodes CASSLTGDQPQHF.